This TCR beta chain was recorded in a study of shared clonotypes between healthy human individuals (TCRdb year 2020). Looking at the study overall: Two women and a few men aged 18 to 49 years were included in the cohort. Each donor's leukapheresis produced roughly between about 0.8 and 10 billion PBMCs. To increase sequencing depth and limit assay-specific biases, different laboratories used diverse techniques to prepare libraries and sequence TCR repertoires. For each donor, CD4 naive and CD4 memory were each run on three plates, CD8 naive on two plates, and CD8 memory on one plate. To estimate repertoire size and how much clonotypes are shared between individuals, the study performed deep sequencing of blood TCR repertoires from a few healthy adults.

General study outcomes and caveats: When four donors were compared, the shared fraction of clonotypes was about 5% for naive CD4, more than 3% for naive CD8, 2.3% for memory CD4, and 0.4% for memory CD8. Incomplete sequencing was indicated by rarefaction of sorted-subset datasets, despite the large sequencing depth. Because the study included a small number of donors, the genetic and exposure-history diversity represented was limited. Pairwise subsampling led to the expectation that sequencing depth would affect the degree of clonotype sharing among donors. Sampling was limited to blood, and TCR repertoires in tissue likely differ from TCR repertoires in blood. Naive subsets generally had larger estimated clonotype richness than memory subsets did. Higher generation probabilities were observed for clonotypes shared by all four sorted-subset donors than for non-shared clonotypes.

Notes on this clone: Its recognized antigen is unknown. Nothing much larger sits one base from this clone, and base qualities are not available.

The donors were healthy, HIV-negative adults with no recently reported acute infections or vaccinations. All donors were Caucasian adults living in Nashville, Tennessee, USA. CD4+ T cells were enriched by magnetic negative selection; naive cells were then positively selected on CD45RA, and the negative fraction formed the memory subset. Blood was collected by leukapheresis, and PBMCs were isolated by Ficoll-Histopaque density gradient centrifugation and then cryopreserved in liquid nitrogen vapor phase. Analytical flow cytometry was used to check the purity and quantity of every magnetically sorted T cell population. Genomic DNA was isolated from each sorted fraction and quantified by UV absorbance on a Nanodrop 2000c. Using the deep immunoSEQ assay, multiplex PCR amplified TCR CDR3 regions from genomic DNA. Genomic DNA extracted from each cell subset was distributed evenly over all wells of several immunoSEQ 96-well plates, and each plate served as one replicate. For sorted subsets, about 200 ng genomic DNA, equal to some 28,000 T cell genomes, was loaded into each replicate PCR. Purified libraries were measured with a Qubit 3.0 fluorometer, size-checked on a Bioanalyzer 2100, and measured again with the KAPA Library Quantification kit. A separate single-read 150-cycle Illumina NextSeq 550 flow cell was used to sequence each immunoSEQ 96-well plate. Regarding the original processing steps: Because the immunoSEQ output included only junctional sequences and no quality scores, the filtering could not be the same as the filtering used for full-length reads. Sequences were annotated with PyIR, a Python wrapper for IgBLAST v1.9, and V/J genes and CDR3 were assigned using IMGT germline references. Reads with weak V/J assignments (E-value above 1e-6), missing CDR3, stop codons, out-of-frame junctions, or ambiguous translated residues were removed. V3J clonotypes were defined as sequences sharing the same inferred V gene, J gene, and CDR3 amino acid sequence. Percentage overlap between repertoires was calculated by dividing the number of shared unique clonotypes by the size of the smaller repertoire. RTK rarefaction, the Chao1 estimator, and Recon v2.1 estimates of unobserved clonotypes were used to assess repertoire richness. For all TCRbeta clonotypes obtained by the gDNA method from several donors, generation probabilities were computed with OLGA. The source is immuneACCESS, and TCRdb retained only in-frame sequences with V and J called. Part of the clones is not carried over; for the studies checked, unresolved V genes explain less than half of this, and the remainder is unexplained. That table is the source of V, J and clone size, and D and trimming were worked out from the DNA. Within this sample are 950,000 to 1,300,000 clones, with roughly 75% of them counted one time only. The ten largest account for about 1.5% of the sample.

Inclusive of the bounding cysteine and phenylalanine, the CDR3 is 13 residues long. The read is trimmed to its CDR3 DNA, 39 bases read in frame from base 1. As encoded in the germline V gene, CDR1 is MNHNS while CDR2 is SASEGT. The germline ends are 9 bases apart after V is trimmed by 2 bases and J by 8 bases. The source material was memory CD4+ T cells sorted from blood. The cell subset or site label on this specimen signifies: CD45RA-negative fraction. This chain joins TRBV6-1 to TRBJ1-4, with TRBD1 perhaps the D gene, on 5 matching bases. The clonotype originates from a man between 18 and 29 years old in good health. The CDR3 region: CASSEQGNEKLFF. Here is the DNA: TGTGCCAGCAGTGAACAGGGAAACGAAAAACTGTTTTTT.